The sample holds one count of the clone carrying this T cell receptor beta chain. After extraction with the RNeasy kit, roughly 0.45 to 1 ug of the RNA was reverse transcribed using random hexamers. The method of amplification for TCR beta CDR3 was immunoSEQ multiplex PCR, covering 54 Vbeta and 13 Jbeta. Using its own MiXCR run on the immunoSEQ multiplex PCR reads, TCRdb lists one record per CDR3 protein. The sample includes some 250,000 distinct CDR3 sequences, 95% to 97% of them seen just once. These data belong to a study of CD8 T cells in Susac syndrome. TEMRA cells were enriched by FACS, while CD8+ and CD4+ T cells were obtained through a negative isolation that was performed magnetically. This CDR3 spans 13 amino acids. Germline V gene lookup returns CDR1 MRHNA and CDR2 SNTAGT. V lost 2 bases to trimming and J lost 6 bases; unmatched junction nucleotides: 3.

The chain carries TRBV6-4 and TRBJ1-2; TRBD1 agrees at 7 bases. The sequencing sample was made of CD4+ T cells from PBMCs. This TCR derives from a human donor with Susac syndrome. CDR3 coding DNA: TGTGCCAGCAGTGACAGGGGGCGAGATGGCTACACCTTC. This translates into CASSDRGRDGYTF.